Following are 30 T cell receptor beta chains from one sample sequenced in a study of shared clonotypes between healthy human individuals. TCRdb keeps only in-frame clones here, not all; method: immunoSEQ multiplex PCR. The table shows a few million clones, with about 92% occurring only once. The sample taken for sequencing was naive CD4+ T cells from PBMCs. Subset indicated: CD45RA+ positively selected. The receptors come from a man younger than 30 in good health. Some clones in this sample may be carry-over from other donors' samples.

The J gene is TRBJ2-2, the V gene TRBV4-3, with 8 positions matching TRBD1. The CDR3 has 16 residues. Germline CDR1 reads LGHNA; CDR2 reads YSLEER. V lost 0 bases and J lost 5; bases outside the gene matches: 5. Written as DNA, the CDR3 is TGCGCCAGCAGCCAAGAGCCAGGGGGCGGGACCGGGGAGCTGTTTTTT. It specifies CASSQEPGGGTGELFF.

The rearrangement links TRBV6-6 to TRBJ1-2; 7 positions agree with TRBD1. The V segment lost 7 bases and the J segment 8 bases; nucleotides outside the gene matches: 7. Germline V gene data show CDR1 as MNHNY and CDR2 as SVGAGI (reference sequence). The CDR3 contains 12 residues. DNA of the CDR3: TGTGCCAGCAATCGACAGGGTCAAGGCTACACCTTC. This encodes CASNRQGQGYTF.

The J gene is TRBJ2-1, the V gene TRBV7-3; unclear D gene. V was shortened by 1 base and J by 0 bases, with 10 bases between the two germline ends. Germline CDR1 and CDR2: SGHTA and FQGTGA. The CDR3 contains 16 residues. The CDR3, as DNA: TGTGCCAGCAGCTTAATTCCCGTGAGCTCCTACAATGAGCAGTTCTTC. It yields the protein CASSLIPVSSYNEQFF.

This clone was observed a few times. CDR3: CASRSGSTEAFF. The CDR3 bases are TGCGCCAGCAGGTCTGGAAGCACTGAAGCTTTCTTT. This chain joins TRBV5-1 and TRBJ1-1; no clear D gene. With 5 bases removed from V and 4 bases from J, the gap between germline ends came to 9 bases. CDR1 is SGHRS, CDR2 YFSETQ, per germline. This CDR3 region has 12 residues.

This rearrangement joins TRBV10-3 to TRBJ2-1, with 7 bases that match TRBD2. J was trimmed by 9 bases and V by 2 bases; bases with no gene match: 22. CDR1 and CDR2 from the germline V gene are ENHRY and SYGVKD. CDR3 length: 19 residues. The CDR3 loop reads CAISEEVPGLLSSQGEQFF. In DNA form, the CDR3 reads TGTGCCATCAGTGAGGAGGTACCGGGACTATTATCCTCCCAGGGTGAGCAGTTCTTC.

The chain has TRBV7-2 and TRBJ2-1; a possible D gene is TRBD2 (5 bases). Trimming left V 6 bases short and J 6 bases short, with 18 bases between. Germline CDR1 is SGHTA and CDR2 is FQGNSA. The CDR3 spans 15 residues. CDR3 DNA sequence: TGTGCCAGCAGTCTACTCCCGGGGTCTCCCAATGAGCAGTTCTTC. Its translation: CASSLLPGSPNEQFF.

Remarks on this clone: The same CDR3 is also encoded by other DNA sequences in this sample. The CDR3 here is CASSPVAGGVYEQYF. In DNA, the CDR3 is TGTGCCAGCTCACCTGTGGCAGGGGGCGTTTACGAGCAGTACTTC. The V gene is TRBV18, the J gene TRBJ2-7; TRBD1 matches 8 bases. Germline CDR1 is KGHSH and CDR2 is LQKENI. This CDR3 contains 15 residues. Trimming removed 3 bases from V and 4 bases from J; junction bases left unmatched: 8.

The chain carries TRBV4-2 and TRBJ1-3; possible D gene TRBD1, 5 bases. Trimming shortened V by 6 bases and J by 0 bases, and 12 bases separated the two germline ends. Germline CDR1 and CDR2: LGHNA and YNFKEQ. This CDR3 is 15 amino acids long. This CDR3 is CASRPRGHSGNTIYF. In nucleotides, the CDR3 is TGTGCCAGCAGGCCCCGGGGCCACTCTGGAAACACCATATATTTT.

The chain couples TRBV27 to TRBJ2-7; tentatively, D is TRBD2 (6 bases). Germline assignment: CDR1 MNHEY and CDR2 SMNVEV (reference sequence). The CDR3 is made up of 18 amino acids. With 7 bases removed from V and 1 base from J, the gap between germline ends came to 26 bases. The CDR3 loop is CASNPRRSGFPRSYEQYF. The CDR3 nucleotides read TGTGCCAGCAACCCCCGGAGGAGCGGGTTCCCGAGGTCCTACGAGCAGTACTTC.

This rearrangement joins TRBV2 to TRBJ2-2; 8 nucleotides match TRBD2. This CDR3 contains 15 residues. Trimming cost V 5 bases and J 1 base; bases outside gene matches: 3. In germline, CDR1 is SNHLY, CDR2 FYNNEI. The CDR3 is CASSSTSVNTGELFF. DNA of the CDR3: TGTGCCAGCAGTTCGACTAGCGTGAACACCGGGGAGCTGTTTTTT. The full variable domain, in which reference TRBV2 and TRBJ2-2 provide the parts outside the CDR3, is EPEVTQTPSHQVTQMGQEVILRCVPISNHLYFYWYRQILGQKVEFLVSFYNNEISEKSEIFDDQFSVERPDGSNFTLKIRSTKLEDSAMYFCASSSTSVNTGELFFGEGSRLTVL.

The rearrangement joins TRBV6-6 to TRBJ2-7; possibly TRBD1 or TRBD2 for D (5 bases each). The germline gives CDR1 MNHNY, CDR2 SVGAGI (reference sequence). The CDR3 runs 12 residues. With 2 bases removed from V and 5 bases from J, the gap between germline ends came to 7 bases. CDR3 in DNA: TGTGCCAGCAGTTACAGGGGAGACGAGCAGTACTTC. Translated: CASSYRGDEQYF.

The rearrangement joins TRBV5-6 to TRBJ2-2; 11 bases align to TRBD1. Per the germline V gene, CDR1 is SGHDT and CDR2 is YYEEEE. The CDR3 runs 14 residues. J was trimmed by 5 bases and V by 4 bases; bases with no gene match: 1. DNA for the CDR3: TGTGCCAGCAGCGGGGACAGGGGGACCGGGGAGCTGTTTTTT. It codes for CASSGDRGTGELFF.

The chain couples TRBV30 to TRBJ2-7; 9 bases are a match to TRBD1. The CDR3 length is 16 residues. V shed 0 bases, J shed 3 bases, and the junction held 9 bases outside the gene matches. The V gene's germline CDR1 is GTSNPN and CDR2 SVGIG (reference sequence). The CDR3 nucleotides are TGTGCCTGGAGTGTAAGATGGGACAGGGTCCGCTACGAGCAGTACTTC. Protein: CAWSVRWDRVRYEQYF. Complete variable domain (other parts from reference TRBV30 and TRBJ2-7): SQTIHQWPATLVQPVGSPLSLECTVEGTSNPNLYWYRQAAGRGLQLLFYSVGIGQISSEVPQNLSASRPQDRQFILSSKKLLLSDSGFYLCAWSVRWDRVRYEQYFGPGTRLTVT.

This clone is a singleton in its sample. Other DNA sequences within the sample encode an identical CDR3. The chain carries TRBV7-2 and TRBJ2-3; no clear D. The CDR3 extends over 13 amino acids. Germline-derived CDR1 and CDR2 are SGHTA and FQGNSA. V gave up 3 bases and J gave up 3 bases, with 7 bases separating them. In DNA form, the CDR3 reads TGTGCCAGCAGCTTTTTAGGGACAGATACGCAGTATTTT. This gives the protein CASSFLGTDTQYF. The whole variable domain, remainder taken from reference TRBV7-2 and TRBJ2-3, is GAGVSQSPSNKVTEKGKDVELRCDPISGHTALYWYRQSLGQGLEFLIYFQGNSAPDKSGLPSDRFSAERTGGSVSTLTIQRTQQEDSAVYLCASSFLGTDTQYFGPGTRLTVL.

The rearrangement joins TRBV25-1 to TRBJ2-7, with D unresolved. V lost 4 bases and J 5 bases, leaving 15 bases between the germline ends. Germline CDR1 MGHDK, CDR2 SYGVNS. There are 14 residues in the CDR3. The CDR3 loop reads CASSALGPADEQYF. As DNA, the CDR3 is TGTGCCAGCAGTGCCCTAGGACCTGCCGACGAGCAGTACTTC.

V and J are TRBV6-6 and TRBJ2-1; 10 positions agree with TRBD2. CDR3 length: 13 residues. V was clipped by 6 bases and J by 7 bases; unmatched bases: 3. Germline lookup yields CDR1 MNHNY and CDR2 SVGAGI (reference sequence). CDR3 in DNA: TGTGCCAGCAGGAAAGCGGGAGGGAATGAGCAGTTCTTC. Translating gives CASRKAGGNEQFF.

This clone showed up just a few times. This rearrangement joins TRBV2 to TRBJ1-1; TRBD1 is a possible D gene (5 bases). Trimming cost V 4 bases and J 1 base, with 13 bases left between them. The length of the CDR3 is 15 residues. Germline CDR1 SNHLY, CDR2 FYNNEI. CDR3 amino acids: CASSVQGGSNTEAFF. The CDR3 nucleotides are TGTGCCAGCAGTGTCCAGGGAGGATCGAACACTGAAGCTTTCTTT.

The chain has TRBV7-2 and TRBJ1-2, with 12 positions matching TRBD1. CDR1 and CDR2 from the germline V gene are SGHTA and FQGNSA. V was clipped by 5 bases and J by 6 bases; unmatched bases: 10. The CDR3 is made up of 16 amino acids. The DNA of the CDR3 is TGTGCCAGCAGCCAGGGGGCGCGGGACAGGGGGCATGGCTACACCTTC. Amino acids: CASSQGARDRGHGYTF.

The chain carries TRBV18 and TRBJ1-2, with D perhaps TRBD1 (6 bases). Germline V gene sequence: CDR1 KGHSH, CDR2 LQKENI. The CDR3 loop spans 17 amino acids. V shed 2 bases and J shed 0 bases, with 16 bases lying between them. The CDR3 is CASSPGQTRRTNYGYTF. The CDR3 coding sequence is TGTGCCAGCTCACCAGGACAGACCAGGAGGACTAACTATGGCTACACCTTC. Complete variable domain (other parts from reference TRBV18 and TRBJ1-2): NAGVMQNPRHLVRRRGQEARLRCSPMKGHSHVYWYRQLPEEGLKFMVYLQKENIIDESGMPKERFSAEFPKEGPSILRIQQVVRGDSAAYFCASSPGQTRRTNYGYTFGSGTRLTVV.

The chain is built from TRBV19 and TRBJ2-4; D not resolved. The CDR3 sequence is 16 residues long. CDR1 is LNHDA, CDR2 SQIVND, per germline (reference sequence). With 5 bases removed from V and 0 bases from J, the gap between germline ends came to 14 bases. The CDR3 nucleotides read TGTGCCAGTAGTCTGAATGGGGAACTAGCCAAAAACATTCAGTACTTC. Translating it yields CASSLNGELAKNIQYF.

V is TRBV6-6 and J is TRBJ1-5; 8 bases align to TRBD1. Germline CDR1 reads MNHNY; CDR2 reads SVGAGI (reference sequence). The CDR3 totals 15 residues. Trimming at V came to 6 bases and at J to 6 bases, leaving 10 bases not matched to a gene. The CDR3 nucleotides are TGTGCCAGCAGGGAACAGGGGGAGCCTTTTCAGCCCCAGCATTTT. Protein: CASREQGEPFQPQHF.

Concerning this clone: Other DNA sequences in the sample encode the same CDR3. The chain joins TRBV7-8 to TRBJ1-1, with D possibly matching TRBD1 (5 bases). There are 12 residues in the CDR3. Germline-derived CDR1 and CDR2 are SGHVS and FQNEAQ. V was cut by 6 bases and J by 1 base, with 6 bases left in between. CDR3: CASSRGNTEAFF. CDR3 nucleotide sequence: TGTGCCAGCAGTAGGGGGAACACTGAAGCTTTCTTT.

The sample holds one count of this clone. V usage is TRBV7-8 and J usage is TRBJ2-1; 10 positions agree with TRBD1. The CDR3 loop spans 14 amino acids. With 5 bases clipped from V and 5 bases from J, the junction kept 3 bases outside the gene matches. Germline V lookup: CDR1 SGHVS, CDR2 FQNEAQ. The CDR3 sequence: CASSRQGAHNEQFF. CDR3 nucleotide sequence: TGTGCCAGCAGCAGACAGGGGGCCCACAATGAGCAGTTCTTC.

The rearrangement joins TRBV6-1 to TRBJ1-6; possibly TRBD1 for D (5 bases). V was pared by 3 bases and J by 6 bases, with 6 bases between. This CDR3 is 13 amino acids long. Germline V gene lookup returns CDR1 MNHNS and CDR2 SASEGT. This chain's CDR3 is CASSEDINSPLHF. CDR3 DNA sequence: TGTGCCAGCAGTGAGGACATTAATTCACCCCTCCACTTT.

On this clone itself: A junction end diverges from the germline sequence, so it may reflect a read error. J is TRBJ2-7 and V is TRBV4-1; maybe TRBD2 (6 bases). Per germline, CDR1 MGHRA and CDR2 YSYEKL. This CDR3 has 12 amino acids. CDR3 loop: CASSQPREQPLF. As DNA, the CDR3 is TGCGCCAGCAGCCAACCTCGGGAGCAGCCGCTCTTC.

The chain recombines TRBV28 with TRBJ1-6; 7 bases fit TRBD1. Trimming removed 6 bases from V and 10 bases from J; junction bases left unmatched: 6. The germline gives CDR1 MDHEN, CDR2 SYDVKM. The CDR3 totals 13 residues. The CDR3 DNA sequence: TGTGCCAGCAGAACAGGGGTTGCGTCACCCCTCCACTTT. Protein product: CASRTGVASPLHF.

V and J are TRBV5-1 and TRBJ1-2; D ambiguous. The CDR3 is made up of 14 amino acids. V lost 0 bases to trimming and J lost 4 bases, with 10 bases between them. The germline V gene has CDR1 SGHRS and CDR2 YFSETQ. The CDR3 region has the DNA TGCGCCAGCAGCTTGGAGGTGATTCCCTATGGCTACACCTTC. Its translation: CASSLEVIPYGYTF.

The chain is built from TRBV5-1 and TRBJ1-1, with 9 bases aligning to TRBD1. Looked up from germline, CDR1 is SGHRS and CDR2 is YFSETQ. The CDR3 sequence is 15 residues long. V lost 4 bases, J lost 4 bases, and 8 bases stayed unmatched. CDR3 nucleotides: TGCGCCAGCAGCGGAGGACAGGGGTTACGCACTGAAGCTTTCTTT. It yields the protein CASSGGQGLRTEAFF.

Comments on this clone: The identical CDR3 is also encoded by other nucleotide sequences in the sample. The genes are TRBV5-1 and TRBJ1-4, with 10 positions matching TRBD1. CDR1 is SGHRS and CDR2 is YFSETQ in the germline V gene. The CDR3 is made up of 15 amino acids. The J segment lost 8 bases and the V segment lost 4 bases, leaving 8 bases of the junction unmatched. This CDR3 reads CASSGLGQGSEKLFF. The CDR3 coding sequence is TGCGCCAGCAGCGGACTGGGACAGGGGAGCGAAAAACTGTTTTTT.

V gene TRBV29-1 combines with J gene TRBJ2-7; D tentatively reads TRBD1 or TRBD2 (5 bases each). The CDR3 has 14 residues. Per the germline V gene, CDR1 is SQVTM and CDR2 is ANQGSEA. V was cut by 7 bases and J by 4 bases, with 20 bases left in between. CDR3: CSAQGRDGAYEQYF. The CDR3 DNA follows: TGCAGCGCCCAAGGCCGGGACGGGGCATACGAGCAGTACTTC.